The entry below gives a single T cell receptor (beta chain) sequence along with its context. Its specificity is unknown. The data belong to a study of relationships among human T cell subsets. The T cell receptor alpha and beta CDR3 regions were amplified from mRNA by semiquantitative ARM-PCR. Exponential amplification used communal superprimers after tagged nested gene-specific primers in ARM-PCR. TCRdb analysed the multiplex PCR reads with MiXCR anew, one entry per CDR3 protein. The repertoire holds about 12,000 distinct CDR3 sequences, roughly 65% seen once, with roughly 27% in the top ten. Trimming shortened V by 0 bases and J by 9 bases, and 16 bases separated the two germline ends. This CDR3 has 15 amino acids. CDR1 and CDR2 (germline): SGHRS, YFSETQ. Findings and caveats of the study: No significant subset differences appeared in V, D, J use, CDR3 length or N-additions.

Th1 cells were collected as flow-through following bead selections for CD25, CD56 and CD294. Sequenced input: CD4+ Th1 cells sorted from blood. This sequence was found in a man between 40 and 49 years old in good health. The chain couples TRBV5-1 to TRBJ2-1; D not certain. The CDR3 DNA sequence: TGCGCCAGCAGCTTGGATGGCAGCCAGTGGGCTGAGCAGTTCTTC. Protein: CASSLDGSQWAEQFF.